The 31 T cell receptor beta chains below come from one sample, sequenced in a study of ipilimumab plus nivolumab after autologous stem cell transplantation. The assay was immunoSEQ multiplex PCR, and TCRdb's table has in-frame clones only and misses some. The sample includes roughly 10,000 clones, 78% seen only once; the top ten take approximately 8.9%. This specimen was PBMCs, taken in a trial of ipilimumab plus nivolumab as post-transplant consolidation. The receptors stem from a male donor with diffuse large B-cell lymphoma.

This clone was observed a few times. J is TRBJ2-7 and V is TRBV18; TRBD1 agrees at 9 bases. CDR1 and CDR2 (germline): KGHSH, LQKENI. With 5 bases clipped from V and 3 bases from J, the junction kept 8 bases outside the gene matches. The CDR3 loop spans 15 amino acids. CDR3 sequence: CASSATDRGDYEQYF. For the CDR3, the DNA is TGTGCCAGCTCAGCAACTGACAGGGGGGACTACGAGCAGTACTTC.

V is TRBV19 and J is TRBJ2-5; maybe TRBD1 (6 bases). Judging by the DNA end, TRBJ2-7 fits better; the J call may be wrong. This CDR3 has 15 residues. Germline values: CDR1 LNHDA, CDR2 SQIVND (reference sequence). CDR3 loop: CASSTGDTSSYEQYF. The CDR3 nucleotides read TGTGCCAGTAGTACTGGGGACACCTCCTCCTACGAGCAGTACTTC.

In its sample, this clone was seen once. The V and J genes are TRBV14 and TRBJ2-3; D not certain. The CDR3 has 11 residues. The germline gives CDR1 SGHDN, CDR2 FVKESK. Trimming pared 5 bases from V and 7 bases from J, leaving 7 bases between. The CDR3 sequence is CASSEEYTQYF. CDR3 nucleotides: TGTGCCAGCAGCGAGGAATATACGCAGTATTTT.

The V and J genes are TRBV5-6 and TRBJ2-5; D gene unclear. The CDR3 spans 11 residues. Germline V CDR1 and CDR2: SGHDT, YYEEEE. The V end lost 3 bases, the J end lost 2 bases, and 2 bases lay between the germline ends. The CDR3 coding sequence is TGTGCCAGCAGCTCTCAAGAGACCCAGTACTTC. Translated, it gives CASSSQETQYF. The entire variable domain, with the rest obtained from reference TRBV5-6 and TRBJ2-5, is as follows: DAGVTQSPTHLIKTRGQQVTLRCSPKSGHDTVSWYQQALGQGPQFIFQYYEEEERQRGNFPDRFSGHQFPNYSSELNVNALLLGDSALYLCASSSQETQYFGPGTRLLVL.

The chain employs TRBV2 and TRBJ2-1; 8 positions match TRBD2. This CDR3 has 13 residues. Germline loops: CDR1 SNHLY, CDR2 FYNNEI. J gave up 10 bases and V 8 bases, and 10 bases lay outside the gene matches. CDR3 residues: CASGSGGRREQFF. CDR3 DNA sequence: TGTGCCAGCGGGAGCGGGGGAAGGAGGGAGCAGTTCTTC.

V gene TRBV2 combines with J gene TRBJ2-5; 8 nucleotides match TRBD2. This CDR3 spans 15 amino acids. The V gene end was trimmed by 7 bases and the J gene end by 1 base; junction bases not matched to a gene: 8. Germline values: CDR1 SNHLY, CDR2 FYNNEI. For the CDR3, the DNA is TGTGCCAGCAAGACACTAGCGGAACTCCAAGAGACCCAGTACTTC. Amino acids: CASKTLAELQETQYF.

This chain links TRBV6-6 with TRBJ2-7; 11 bases map to TRBD2. This CDR3 region has 14 residues. The trim removed 1 base at V and 6 bases at J, leaving 2 bases unmatched. Germline CDR1 is MNHNY and CDR2 is SVGAGI (reference sequence). CDR3 loop: CASSYLLAGVEQYF. As DNA, the CDR3 is TGTGCCAGCAGTTACTTACTAGCGGGGGTCGAGCAGTACTTC.

This clone has only a few counts. The chain combines TRBV6-1 with TRBJ2-7; TRBD1 is a possible D gene (6 bases). Germline CDR1 is MNHNS and CDR2 is SASEGT. This CDR3 has 14 amino acids. Trimming removed 3 bases at V and 3 bases at J, with 12 bases between. In DNA form, the CDR3 reads TGTGCCAGCAGTGAGCGCCGGACAGACTACGAGCAGTACTTC. Translated, it gives CASSERRTDYEQYF.

The V gene is TRBV5-4, the J gene TRBJ2-1; tentatively, D is TRBD2 (7 bases). CDR3 length equals 15 residues. The V gene's germline CDR1 is SGHNT and CDR2 YYREEE (reference sequence). Trimming took off 5 bases at V and 5 bases at J, with 17 bases between the two ends. CDR3 in DNA: TGTGCCAGCAGTCGAGGGGGGGCGGAGGACAATGAGCAGTTCTTC. Translating gives CASSRGGAEDNEQFF.

The rearrangement uses TRBV9 and TRBJ2-1; no clear D. The CDR3 length is 14 residues. Deletions cut 0 bases from V and 5 bases from J, with 9 bases between. CDR1 is SGDLS and CDR2 is YYNGEE in the germline V gene. CDR3 DNA sequence: TGTGCCAGCAGCGTAGGGGAACTGAACAATGAGCAGTTCTTC. Translation gives CASSVGELNNEQFF. The full variable domain, in which reference TRBV9 and TRBJ2-1 provide the parts outside the CDR3, is DSGVTQTPKHLITATGQRVTLRCSPRSGDLSVYWYQQSLDQGLQFLIQYYNGEERAKGNILERFSAQQFPDLHSELNLSSLELGDSALYFCASSVGELNNEQFFGPGTRLTVL.

V usage is TRBV29-1 and J usage is TRBJ2-1, with 8 positions matching TRBD2. Germline V gene data show CDR1 as SQVTM and CDR2 as ANQGSEA. J was trimmed by 6 bases and V by 8 bases; bases with no gene match: 9. The CDR3 has 13 residues. The chain's CDR3 is CSHRGGLGNEQFF. CDR3 coding DNA: TGCAGCCATCGGGGGGGGCTGGGCAATGAGCAGTTCTTC.

The CDR3 region is CASSQDGLAGGRSTDTQYF. The CDR3 region has the DNA TGCGCCAGCAGCCAAGATGGACTAGCGGGGGGCCGTAGCACAGATACGCAGTATTTT. The chain carries TRBV4-3 and TRBJ2-3; TRBD2 matches 14 bases. Germline V gene data show CDR1 as LGHNA and CDR2 as YSLEER. Losses at the gene ends were 0 bases for V and 0 bases for J; bases not matched to a gene: 5. This CDR3 has 19 amino acids.

This chain uses TRBV18 with TRBJ1-2, with TRBD1 as a possible D gene (5 bases). The CDR3 is 15 residues long. Germline CDR1 reads KGHSH; CDR2 reads LQKENI. The V and J ends lost 3 bases and 8 bases respectively, with 19 bases between them. CDR3 bases: TGTGCCAGCTCACCGCAGGACATGGGAGGTCGCGGCTACACCTTC. Translation gives CASSPQDMGGRGYTF.

The J gene is TRBJ2-2, the V gene TRBV5-4, with TRBD2 matching 11 bases. This CDR3 is built from 15 residues. Germline V gives CDR1 SGHNT, CDR2 YYREEE (reference sequence). V lost 4 bases to trimming and J lost 3 bases; unmatched junction nucleotides: 2. The CDR3 DNA is TGTGCCAGCAGCAGTAGCGGGGGGGACACCGGGGAGCTGTTTTTT. This encodes CASSSSGGDTGELFF.

The chain has TRBV7-8 and TRBJ2-2, with TRBD1 as a possible D gene (6 bases). With 3 bases removed from V and 1 base from J, the gap between germline ends came to 6 bases. The CDR3 extends over 14 amino acids. The germline V gene encodes CDR1 SGHVS and CDR2 FQNEAQ. As DNA, the CDR3 is TGTGCCAGCAGCTTGACAGGGAACACCGGGGAGCTGTTTTTT. As protein: CASSLTGNTGELFF.

J is TRBJ1-5 and V is TRBV5-4, with D tentatively TRBD1 (5 bases). This CDR3 spans 15 amino acids. V lost 0 bases to trimming and J lost 9 bases, with 16 bases between them. The V gene's germline CDR1 is SGHNT and CDR2 YYREEE (reference sequence). The CDR3: CASSLDQGMGGPQHF. CDR3 DNA sequence: TGTGCCAGCAGCTTGGATCAGGGCATGGGTGGGCCCCAGCATTTT.

This clone came up once. The chain couples TRBV28 to TRBJ1-2; D gene ambiguous. Germline V gene sequence: CDR1 MDHEN, CDR2 SYDVKM. The CDR3 consists of 13 residues. V was cut by 6 bases and J by 0 bases, with 8 bases left in between. The CDR3 region has the DNA TGTGCCAGCAGCCCCCCAGCTAACTATGGCTACACCTTC. Translated: CASSPPANYGYTF.

The chain uses TRBV5-1 and TRBJ2-2; tentative D call: TRBD2 (6 bases). Germline V gene data show CDR1 as SGHRS and CDR2 as YFSETQ. Trimming stripped 6 bases from V and 3 bases from J, with 9 bases between. The CDR3 extends over 13 amino acids. The CDR3 nucleotides are TGCGCCAGCAATCCTAGCGACACCGGGGAGCTGTTTTTT. It is translated as CASNPSDTGELFF.

The chain has TRBV5-1 and TRBJ2-3, with 9 bases identical to TRBD2. The junction had 9 bases not matched to a gene; V was cut back by 4 bases and J by 0 bases. The germline gives CDR1 SGHRS, CDR2 YFSETQ. The CDR3 sequence is 17 residues long. This CDR3 reads CASSPGSGGSSTDTQYF. The CDR3 DNA reads TGCGCCAGCAGCCCGGGGAGCGGGGGGTCTAGCACAGATACGCAGTATTTT.

This clone was found once. This sequence joins TRBV13 and TRBJ2-5; 8 bases line up with TRBD2. With the DNA end fitting TRBJ2-7 better, the J assignment may be wrong. Looked up from germline, CDR1 is PRHDT and CDR2 is FYEKMQ (reference sequence). This CDR3 comprises 15 residues. Here the CDR3 reads CASSFLDGGEYEQYF. CDR3 nucleotides: TGTGCCAGCAGCTTTCTAGACGGGGGGGAATACGAGCAGTACTTC.

The chain links TRBV4-1 to TRBJ1-5; D not certain. With 0 bases removed from V and 10 bases from J, the gap between germline ends came to 13 bases. Germline-derived CDR1 and CDR2 are MGHRA and YSYEKL. This CDR3 comprises 14 residues. In nucleotides, the CDR3 is TGCGCCAGCAGCCAAGAGGAGGGTTGGGGACCCCAGCATTTT. This gives the protein CASSQEEGWGPQHF.

V gene TRBV9 combines with J gene TRBJ1-2; the match to TRBD1 covers 7 bases. The trim removed 4 bases at V and 9 bases at J, leaving 9 bases unmatched. Germline V gene data show CDR1 as SGDLS and CDR2 as YYNGEE. CDR3 length: 13 amino acids. The CDR3 DNA reads as TGTGCCAGCAGCCCATCAGGGACAGTTCGCTACACCTTC. Translated, it gives CASSPSGTVRYTF.

This sequence joins TRBV27 and TRBJ2-5; TRBD2 matches 12 bases. Germline values: CDR1 MNHEY, CDR2 SMNVEV (reference sequence). This CDR3 comprises 16 residues. V lost 4 bases to trimming and J lost 1 base; unmatched junction nucleotides: 4. In nucleotides, the CDR3 is TGTGCCAGCAGTTCTCTAGCGGGGGGGCCCCAAGAGACCCAGTACTTC. Protein: CASSSLAGGPQETQYF.

V gene TRBV6-6 combines with J gene TRBJ1-3; D unclear. The germline gives CDR1 MNHNY, CDR2 SVGAGI (reference sequence). This CDR3 comprises 13 residues. V shed 1 base and J shed 3 bases, with 4 bases lying between them. This CDR3 is CASSYWGGNTIYF. CDR3 DNA: TGTGCCAGCAGTTACTGGGGTGGAAACACCATATATTTT.

The rearrangement joins TRBV7-9 to TRBJ1-5, with 9 bases aligning to TRBD1. The V segment lost 5 bases and the J segment 2 bases; nucleotides outside the gene matches: 4. The CDR3 has 15 amino acids. Per the germline V gene, CDR1 is SEHNR and CDR2 is FQNEAQ (reference sequence). The CDR3 loop is CASSRGDRGNQPQHF. The CDR3 DNA follows: TGTGCCAGCAGCCGAGGGGACAGGGGCAATCAGCCCCAGCATTTT.

Written as DNA, the CDR3 is TGTGCCAGCAGCTTAACAGGGAGGGGGGGAAACACCATATATTTT. Amino acid sequence: CASSLTGRGGNTIYF. The rearrangement links TRBV7-2 to TRBJ1-3; D possibly corresponds to TRBD1 (6 bases). V was cut by 2 bases and J by 4 bases, with 12 bases left in between. Germline-derived CDR1 and CDR2 are SGHTA and FQGNSA. The CDR3 sequence is 15 residues long.

The rearrangement links TRBV19 to TRBJ1-1; D unclear. The CDR3 runs to 15 residues. V was cut by 7 bases and J by 1 base, with 16 bases left in between. In germline, CDR1 is LNHDA, CDR2 SQIVND (reference sequence). The CDR3 sequence is CASTSPDLTNTEAFF. In DNA, the CDR3 is TGTGCCAGTACCTCCCCCGACTTGACGAACACTGAAGCTTTCTTT. Combining the CDR3 with reference TRBV19 and TRBJ1-1 gives the whole variable domain DGGITQSPKYLFRKEGQNVTLSCEQNLNHDAMYWYRQDPGQGLRLIYYSQIVNDFQKGDIAEGYSVSREKKESFPLTVTSAQKNPTAFYLCASTSPDLTNTEAFFGQGTRLTVV.

This chain links TRBV7-9 with TRBJ1-1; 9 bases match TRBD1. Germline loops: CDR1 SEHNR, CDR2 FQNEAQ (reference sequence). This CDR3 has 15 residues. V lost 6 bases, J lost 1 base, and 6 bases stayed unmatched. The CDR3 DNA follows: TGTGCCAGCAGACAGGGGGCAGAAGGGAACACTGAAGCTTTCTTT. Its translation is CASRQGAEGNTEAFF.

The V call is TRBV20-1, the J call TRBJ1-6; D possibly corresponds to TRBD1 (5 bases). This CDR3 contains 10 residues. Germline CDR1 DFQATT, CDR2 SNEGSKA (reference sequence). V dropped 7 bases and J dropped 8 bases, with 6 bases sitting between them. CDR3: CSVRDSPLHF. The DNA of the CDR3 is TGCAGTGTCAGGGATTCACCCCTCCACTTT.

The chain employs TRBV19 and TRBJ1-5, with TRBD1 matching over 12 bases. J lost 6 bases, V lost 7 bases, and 7 bases had no gene match. Germline V gives CDR1 LNHDA, CDR2 SQIVND (reference sequence). This CDR3 region has 15 residues. CDR3 in amino acids: CASIQGTGGVQPQHF. CDR3 coding DNA: TGTGCCAGTATACAGGGGACAGGGGGCGTTCAGCCCCAGCATTTT. Looking up the rest from reference TRBV19 and TRBJ1-5 gives the full variable domain: DGGITQSPKYLFRKEGQNVTLSCEQNLNHDAMYWYRQDPGQGLRLIYYSQIVNDFQKGDIAEGYSVSREKKESFPLTVTSAQKNPTAFYLCASIQGTGGVQPQHFGDGTRLSIL.

This chain joins TRBV2 and TRBJ1-6, with 10 positions matching TRBD1. The trim removed 3 bases at V and 9 bases at J, leaving 8 bases unmatched. This CDR3 is built from 16 residues. In germline, CDR1 is SNHLY, CDR2 FYNNEI. The CDR3 sequence is CASSEDRGVYGSPLHF. CDR3 bases: TGTGCCAGCAGTGAGGACAGGGGGGTATATGGTTCACCCCTCCACTTT.